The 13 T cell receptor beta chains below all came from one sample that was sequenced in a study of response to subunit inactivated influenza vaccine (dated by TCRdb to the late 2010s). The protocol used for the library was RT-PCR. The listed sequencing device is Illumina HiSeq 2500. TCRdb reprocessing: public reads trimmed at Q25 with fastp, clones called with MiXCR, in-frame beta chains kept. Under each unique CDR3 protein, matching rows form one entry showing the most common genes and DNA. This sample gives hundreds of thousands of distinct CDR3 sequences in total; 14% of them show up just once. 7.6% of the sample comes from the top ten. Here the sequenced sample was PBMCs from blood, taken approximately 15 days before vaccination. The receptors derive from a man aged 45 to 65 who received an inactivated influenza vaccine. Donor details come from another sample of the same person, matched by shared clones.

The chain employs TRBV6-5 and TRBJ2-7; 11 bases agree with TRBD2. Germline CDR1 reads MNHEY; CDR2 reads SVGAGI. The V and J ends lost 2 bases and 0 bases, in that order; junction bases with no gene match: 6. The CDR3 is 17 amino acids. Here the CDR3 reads CASSYPTSGGFSYEQYF. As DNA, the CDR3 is TGTGCCAGCAGTTACCCAACTAGCGGGGGCTTCTCCTACGAGCAGTACTTC.

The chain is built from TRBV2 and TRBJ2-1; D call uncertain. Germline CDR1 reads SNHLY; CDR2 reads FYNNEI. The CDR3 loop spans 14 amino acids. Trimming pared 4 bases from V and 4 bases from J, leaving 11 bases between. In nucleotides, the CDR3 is TGTGCCAGCAGTGTTACAGACACTTACAATGAGCAGTTCTTC. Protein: CASSVTDTYNEQFF.

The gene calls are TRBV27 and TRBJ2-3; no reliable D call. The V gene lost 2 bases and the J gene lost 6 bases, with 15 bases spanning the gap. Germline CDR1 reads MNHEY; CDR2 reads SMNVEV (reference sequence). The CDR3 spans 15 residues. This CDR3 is CASSLGYYSRDTQYF. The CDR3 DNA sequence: TGTGCCAGCAGTTTAGGGTACTATTCCAGGGATACGCAGTATTTT.

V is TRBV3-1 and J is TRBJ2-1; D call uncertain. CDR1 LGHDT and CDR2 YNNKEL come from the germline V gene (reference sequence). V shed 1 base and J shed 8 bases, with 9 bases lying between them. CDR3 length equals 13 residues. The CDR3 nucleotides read TGTGCCAGCAGCCAAGCAGGCAGTTATGAGCAGTTCTTC. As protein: CASSQAGSYEQFF.

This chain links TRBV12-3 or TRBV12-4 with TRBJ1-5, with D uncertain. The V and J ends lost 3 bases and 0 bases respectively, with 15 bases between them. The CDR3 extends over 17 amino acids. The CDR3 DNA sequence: TGTGCCAGCAGTTTGGTTGGAGAAAAATATAGCAATCAGCCCCAGCATTTT. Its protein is CASSLVGEKYSNQPQHF.

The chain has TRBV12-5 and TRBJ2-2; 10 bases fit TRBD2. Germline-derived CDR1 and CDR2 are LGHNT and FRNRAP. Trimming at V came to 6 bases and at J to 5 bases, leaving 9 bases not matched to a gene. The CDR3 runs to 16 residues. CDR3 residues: CASGRGAGGPTGELFF. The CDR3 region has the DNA TGTGCTAGTGGAAGGGGAGCGGGAGGGCCGACCGGGGAGCTGTTTTTT.

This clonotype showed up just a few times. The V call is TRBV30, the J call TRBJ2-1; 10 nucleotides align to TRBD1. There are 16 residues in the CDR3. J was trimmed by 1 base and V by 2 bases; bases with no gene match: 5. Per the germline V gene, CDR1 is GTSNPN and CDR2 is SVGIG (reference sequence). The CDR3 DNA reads TGTGCCTGGAGTTTTGGGACAGGGGTGTCCTACAATGAGCAGTTCTTC. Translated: CAWSFGTGVSYNEQFF.

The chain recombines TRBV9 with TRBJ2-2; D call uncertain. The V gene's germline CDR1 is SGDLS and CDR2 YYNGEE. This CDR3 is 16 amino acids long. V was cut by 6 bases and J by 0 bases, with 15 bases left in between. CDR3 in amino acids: CASTLFMESNTGELFF. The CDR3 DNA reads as TGTGCCAGCACCCTATTTATGGAGTCGAACACCGGGGAGCTGTTTTTT.

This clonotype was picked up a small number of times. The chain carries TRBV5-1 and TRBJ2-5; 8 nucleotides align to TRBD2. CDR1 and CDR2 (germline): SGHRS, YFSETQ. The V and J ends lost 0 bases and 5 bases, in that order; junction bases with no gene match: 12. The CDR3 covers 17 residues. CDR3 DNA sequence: TGCGCCAGCAGCTTGGCCAGCGGGGGCCCCAACGGGGAGACCCAGTACTTC. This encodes CASSLASGGPNGETQYF. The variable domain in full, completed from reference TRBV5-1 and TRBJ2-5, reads KAGVTQTPRYLIKTRGQQVTLSCSPISGHRSVSWYQQTPGQGLQFLFEYFSETQRNKGNFPGRFSGRQFSNSRSEMNVSTLELGDSALYLCASSLASGGPNGETQYFGPGTRLLVL.

CDR3 loop: CASSVTSTYEQYF. The CDR3 DNA follows: TGTGCCAGCAGTGTGACGTCTACCTACGAGCAGTACTTC. V usage is TRBV2 and J usage is TRBJ2-7; D is ambiguous. This CDR3 has 13 amino acids. The germline V and J ends were trimmed by 4 bases and 2 bases, with 9 bases remaining between them. Germline lookup yields CDR1 SNHLY and CDR2 FYNNEI.

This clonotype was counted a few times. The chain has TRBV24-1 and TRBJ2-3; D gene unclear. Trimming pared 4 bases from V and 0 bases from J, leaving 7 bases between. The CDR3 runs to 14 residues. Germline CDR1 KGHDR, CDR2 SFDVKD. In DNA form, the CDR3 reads TGTGCCACCAGTGACCCGAGGAGCACAGATACGCAGTATTTT. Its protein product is CATSDPRSTDTQYF.

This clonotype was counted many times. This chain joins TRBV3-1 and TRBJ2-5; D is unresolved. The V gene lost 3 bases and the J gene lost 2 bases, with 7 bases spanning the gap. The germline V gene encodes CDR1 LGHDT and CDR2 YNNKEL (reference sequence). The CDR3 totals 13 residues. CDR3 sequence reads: CASSQLEQETQYF. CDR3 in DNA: TGTGCCAGCAGCCAGCTGGAGCAAGAGACCCAGTACTTC.

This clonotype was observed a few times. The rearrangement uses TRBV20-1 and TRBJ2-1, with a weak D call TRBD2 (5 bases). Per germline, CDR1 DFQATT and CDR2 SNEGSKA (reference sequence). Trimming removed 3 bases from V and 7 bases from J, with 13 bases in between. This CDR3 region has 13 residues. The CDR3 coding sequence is TGCAGTGCTAGTCCCTCACTAGTTAATGAGCAGTTCTTC. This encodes CSASPSLVNEQFF.